This TCR beta chain was sequenced during a study of beta chain features in type 1 diabetes. General study results and limits: Researchers report that Type 1 diabetes patients had moderately but significantly shorter TCRB CDR3s across all four CD4+ subsets. Among patients, naive, central memory and Treg TCRB repertoires appeared more similar than among healthy donors. An over-representation of cells with high TCR expression could result from cDNA sequencing.

Sorting with CD45RO/CCR7/CD25/CD127/CD95/CD27 yielded naive, central memory, regulatory and stem-like memory CD4+ cells. The CDR3 runs to 14 residues. The germline V gene encodes CDR1 MDHEN and CDR2 SYDVKM. V lost 1 base, J lost 4 bases, and 2 bases stayed unmatched. This clone has only a few counts. Its target is unknown. Other DNA sequences in this sample translate to the same CDR3. Expressed TCRB transcripts got sequenced, as all isolated RNA was reverse transcribed. Profiling relied on immunoSEQ multiplex PCR, and the TCRdb table lists in-frame clones only, not all of them. The sample holds about 160,000 clones, approximately 8.1% seen once.

The chain joins TRBV28 to TRBJ1-2; TRBD1 aligns across 8 bases. The sample was central memory CD4+ T cells from blood. This TCR came from a man younger than 30 in good health. The CDR3 reads CASSLSGGGYGYTF. The CDR3 nucleotides are TGTGCCAGCAGTTTATCAGGGGGCGGCTATGGCTACACCTTC.